This TCR beta chain is from a study of blood T cells in healthy people across ages. Study results and limitations: Per million T cells, TCR beta diversity dropped roughly linearly as age increased. Expanded clonotype changes were possibly confounded by unknown donor CMV status.

Extractions gave at least 5.5 micrograms of total RNA per sample. Concerning this clonotype itself: Its antigen is still unknown.

Trimming removed 5 bases from V and 9 bases from J; junction bases left unmatched: 19. This CDR3 is 18 amino acids long. Germline loops: CDR1 SGHNT, CDR2 YENEEA. It was with a sample-barcoded 5' primer and a J-beta primer mix that a second PCR of roughly 7 to 12 cycles was run. TCRdb itself ran the 5' RACE reads through MiXCR, one entry per CDR3 protein. The repertoire has 750,000 to 850,000 distinct CDR3 sequences, around 25% of them found once; the top ten carry roughly 3.5%. Another study also made use of these data, one on T cells of mothers and their children. From that second work: The data showed no persistent microchimeric T cell clones.

Sequencing was carried out using blood. This clonotype originated in a boy younger than 18 in good health. V and J are TRBV11-3 and TRBJ2-1, with TRBD2 matching over 10 bases. In DNA, the CDR3 is TGTGCCAGCAGCCCCACGTGGTCAGGACTAGCGGCCCTGGGTGAGCAGTTCTTC. This encodes CASSPTWSGLAALGEQFF. Variable domain in full (rest from reference TRBV11-3 and TRBJ2-1): EAGVVQSPRYKIIEKKQPVAFWCNPISGHNTLYWYLQNLGQGPELLIRYENEEAVDDSQLPKDRFSAERLKGVDSTLKIQPAELGDSAVYLCASSPTWSGLAALGEQFFGPGTRLTVL.